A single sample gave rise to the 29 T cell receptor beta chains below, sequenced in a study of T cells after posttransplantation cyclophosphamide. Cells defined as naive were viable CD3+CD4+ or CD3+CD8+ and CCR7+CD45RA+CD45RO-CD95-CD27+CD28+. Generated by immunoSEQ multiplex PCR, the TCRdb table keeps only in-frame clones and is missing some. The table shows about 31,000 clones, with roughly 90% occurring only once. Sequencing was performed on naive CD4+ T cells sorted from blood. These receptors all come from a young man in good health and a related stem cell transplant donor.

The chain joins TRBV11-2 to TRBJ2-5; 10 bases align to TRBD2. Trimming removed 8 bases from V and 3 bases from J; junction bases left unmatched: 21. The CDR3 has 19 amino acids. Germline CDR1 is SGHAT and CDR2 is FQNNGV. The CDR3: CASVAYRAGGLILEETQYF. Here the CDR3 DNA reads TGTGCCAGCGTAGCTTATCGAGCGGGGGGGCTGATTTTGGAAGAGACCCAGTACTTC.

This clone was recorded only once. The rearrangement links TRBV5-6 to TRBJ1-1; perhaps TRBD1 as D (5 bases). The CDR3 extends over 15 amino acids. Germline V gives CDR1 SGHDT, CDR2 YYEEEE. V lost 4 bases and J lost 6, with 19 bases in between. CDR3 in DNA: TGTGCCAGCAGCCCCCGGTCGGGGGGTTTATCTGAAGCTTTCTTT. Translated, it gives CASSPRSGGLSEAFF.

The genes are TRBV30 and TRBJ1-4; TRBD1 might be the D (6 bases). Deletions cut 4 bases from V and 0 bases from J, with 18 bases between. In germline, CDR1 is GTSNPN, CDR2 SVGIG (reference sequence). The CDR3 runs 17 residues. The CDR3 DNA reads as TGTGCCTGGATCCCTACCGAGGGGGAGCCAACTAATGAAAAACTGTTTTTT. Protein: CAWIPTEGEPTNEKLFF.

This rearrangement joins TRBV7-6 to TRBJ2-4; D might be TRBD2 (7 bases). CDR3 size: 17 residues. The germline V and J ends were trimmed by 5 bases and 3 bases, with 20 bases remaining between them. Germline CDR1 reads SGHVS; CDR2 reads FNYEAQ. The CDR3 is CASSPSIGGRGKNIQYF. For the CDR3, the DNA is TGTGCCAGCAGCCCTAGCATCGGGGGGCGGGGCAAAAACATTCAGTACTTC. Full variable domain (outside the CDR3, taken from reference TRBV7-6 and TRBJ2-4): GAGVSQSPRYKVTKRGQDVALRCDPISGHVSLYWYRQALGQGPEFLTYFNYEAQQDKSGLPNDRFSAERPEGSISTLTIQRTEQRDSAMYRCASSPSIGGRGKNIQYFGAGTRLSVL.

The CDR3 nucleotides read TGTGCCAGTAGTACCTCCCAGGGGGGAAGTCAGCCCCAGCATTTT. Protein sequence: CASSTSQGGSQPQHF. V usage is TRBV19 and J usage is TRBJ1-5; TRBD1 matches 7 bases. CDR1 LNHDA and CDR2 SQIVND come from the germline V gene (reference sequence). The trim removed 4 bases at V and 6 bases at J, leaving 9 bases unmatched. There are 15 residues in the CDR3.

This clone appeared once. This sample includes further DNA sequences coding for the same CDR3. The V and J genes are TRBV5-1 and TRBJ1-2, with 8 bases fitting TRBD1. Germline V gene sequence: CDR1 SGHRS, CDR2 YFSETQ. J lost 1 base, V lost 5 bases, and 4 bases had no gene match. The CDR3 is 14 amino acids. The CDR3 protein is CASSLDRVNYGYTF. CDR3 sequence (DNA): TGCGCCAGCAGTCTGGACAGGGTTAACTATGGCTACACCTTC.

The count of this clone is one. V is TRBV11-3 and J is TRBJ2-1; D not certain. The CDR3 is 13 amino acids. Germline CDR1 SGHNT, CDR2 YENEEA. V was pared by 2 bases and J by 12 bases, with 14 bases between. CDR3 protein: CASSLNRVTRQFF. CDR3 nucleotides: TGTGCCAGCAGCTTAAATCGAGTGACAAGGCAGTTCTTC.

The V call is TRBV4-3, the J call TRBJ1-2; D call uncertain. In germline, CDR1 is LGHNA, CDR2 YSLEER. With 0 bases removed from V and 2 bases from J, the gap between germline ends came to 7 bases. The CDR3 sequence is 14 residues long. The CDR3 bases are TGCGCCAGCAGCCAAGATGGCCAGAACTATGGCTACACCTTC. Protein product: CASSQDGQNYGYTF.

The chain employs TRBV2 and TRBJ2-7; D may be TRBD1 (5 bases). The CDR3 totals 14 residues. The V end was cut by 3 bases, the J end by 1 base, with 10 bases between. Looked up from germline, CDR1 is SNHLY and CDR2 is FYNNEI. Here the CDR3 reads CASSDNRWSYEQYF. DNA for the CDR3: TGTGCCAGCAGTGATAACAGGTGGTCCTACGAGCAGTACTTC.

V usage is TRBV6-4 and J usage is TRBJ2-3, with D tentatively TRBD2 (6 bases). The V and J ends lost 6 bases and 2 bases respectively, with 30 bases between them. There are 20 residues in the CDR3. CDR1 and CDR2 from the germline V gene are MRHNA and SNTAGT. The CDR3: CASRSPPRVLRDVSTDTQYF. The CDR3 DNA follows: TGTGCCAGCAGGTCCCCCCCCAGGGTCCTGCGGGACGTATCCACAGATACGCAGTATTTT.

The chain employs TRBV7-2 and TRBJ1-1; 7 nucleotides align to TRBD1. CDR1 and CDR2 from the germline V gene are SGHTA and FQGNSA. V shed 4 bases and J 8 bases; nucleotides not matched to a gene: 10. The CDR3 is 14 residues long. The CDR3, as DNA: TGTGCCAGCAGCTGGGGACAGCTCCCTATCGAAGCTTTCTTT. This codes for CASSWGQLPIEAFF.

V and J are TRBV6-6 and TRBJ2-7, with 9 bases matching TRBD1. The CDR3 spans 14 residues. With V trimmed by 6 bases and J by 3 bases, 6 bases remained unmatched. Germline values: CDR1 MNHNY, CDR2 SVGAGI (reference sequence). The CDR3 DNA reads TGTGCCAGCAGCTCCGGGACAGGGAACTACGAGCAGTACTTC. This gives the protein CASSSGTGNYEQYF.

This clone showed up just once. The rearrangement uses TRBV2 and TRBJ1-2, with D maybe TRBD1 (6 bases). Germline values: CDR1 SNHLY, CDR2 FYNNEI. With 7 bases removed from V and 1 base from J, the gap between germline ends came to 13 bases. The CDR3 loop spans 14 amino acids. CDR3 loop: CASTLPGDNYGYTF. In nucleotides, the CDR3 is TGTGCCAGCACCCTACCAGGGGATAACTATGGCTACACCTTC.

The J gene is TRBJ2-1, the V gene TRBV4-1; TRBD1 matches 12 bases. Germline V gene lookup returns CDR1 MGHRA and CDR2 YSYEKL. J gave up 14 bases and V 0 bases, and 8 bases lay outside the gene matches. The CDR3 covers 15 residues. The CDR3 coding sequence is TGCGCCAGCAGCCAAGATTGGGACAGGGGGCGATTGGAGTTCTTC. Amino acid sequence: CASSQDWDRGRLEFF.

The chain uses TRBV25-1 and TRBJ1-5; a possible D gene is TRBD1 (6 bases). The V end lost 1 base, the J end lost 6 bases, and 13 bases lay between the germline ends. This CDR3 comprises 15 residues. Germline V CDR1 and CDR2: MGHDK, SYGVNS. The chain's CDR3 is CASSESGRGGQPQHF. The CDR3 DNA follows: TGTGCCAGCAGTGAATCAGGGAGGGGGGGTCAGCCCCAGCATTTT.

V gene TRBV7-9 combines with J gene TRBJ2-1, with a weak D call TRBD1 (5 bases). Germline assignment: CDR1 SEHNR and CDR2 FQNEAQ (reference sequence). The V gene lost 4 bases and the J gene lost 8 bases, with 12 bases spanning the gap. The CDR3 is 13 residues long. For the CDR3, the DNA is TGTGCCAGCAGCTCAGGCAGGGCGGATGAGCAGTTCTTC. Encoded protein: CASSSGRADEQFF.

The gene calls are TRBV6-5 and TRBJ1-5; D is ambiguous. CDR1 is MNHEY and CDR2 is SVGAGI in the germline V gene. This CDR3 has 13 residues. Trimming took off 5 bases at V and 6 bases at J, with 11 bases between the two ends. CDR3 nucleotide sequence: TGTGCCAGCAGTCGGGGTTCGGGTCAGCCCCAGCATTTT. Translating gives CASSRGSGQPQHF.

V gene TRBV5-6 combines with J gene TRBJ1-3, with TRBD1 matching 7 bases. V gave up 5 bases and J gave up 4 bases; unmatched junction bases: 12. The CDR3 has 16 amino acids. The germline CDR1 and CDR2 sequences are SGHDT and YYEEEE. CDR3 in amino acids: CASSSTGWKSGNTIYF. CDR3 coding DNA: TGTGCCAGCAGTTCGACAGGGTGGAAGTCGGGAAACACCATATATTTT.

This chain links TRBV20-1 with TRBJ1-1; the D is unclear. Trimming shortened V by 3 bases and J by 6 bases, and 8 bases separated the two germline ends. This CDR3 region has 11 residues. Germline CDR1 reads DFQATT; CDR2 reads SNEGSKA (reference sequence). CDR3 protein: CSASGGSEAFF. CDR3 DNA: TGCAGTGCTAGTGGCGGCTCTGAAGCTTTCTTT.

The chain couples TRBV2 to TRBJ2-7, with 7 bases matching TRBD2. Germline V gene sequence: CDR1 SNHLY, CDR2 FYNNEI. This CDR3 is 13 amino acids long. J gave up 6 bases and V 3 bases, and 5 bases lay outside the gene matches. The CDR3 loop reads CASSEKRGVEQYF. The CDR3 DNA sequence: TGTGCCAGCAGTGAGAAGCGGGGCGTCGAGCAGTACTTC.

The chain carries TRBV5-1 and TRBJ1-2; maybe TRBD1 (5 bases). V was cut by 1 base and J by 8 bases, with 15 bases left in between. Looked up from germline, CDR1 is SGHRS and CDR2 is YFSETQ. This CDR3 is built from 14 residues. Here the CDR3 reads CASSLSGRQGGYTF. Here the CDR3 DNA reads TGCGCCAGCAGCTTGTCAGGGAGGCAAGGGGGCTACACCTTC.

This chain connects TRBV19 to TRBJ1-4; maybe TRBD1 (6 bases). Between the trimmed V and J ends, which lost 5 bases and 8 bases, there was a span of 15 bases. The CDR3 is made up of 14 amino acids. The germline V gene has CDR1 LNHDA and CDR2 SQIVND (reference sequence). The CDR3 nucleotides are TGTGCCAGTAGTCCCCGCAGGGGACGGGAAAAACTGTTTTTT. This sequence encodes CASSPRRGREKLFF.

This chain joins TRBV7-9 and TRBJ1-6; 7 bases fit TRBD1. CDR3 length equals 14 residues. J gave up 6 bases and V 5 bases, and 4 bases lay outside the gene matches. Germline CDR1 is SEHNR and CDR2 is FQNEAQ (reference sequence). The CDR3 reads CASSAGQRNSPLHF. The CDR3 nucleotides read TGTGCCAGCAGCGCGGGACAGCGTAATTCACCCCTCCACTTT.

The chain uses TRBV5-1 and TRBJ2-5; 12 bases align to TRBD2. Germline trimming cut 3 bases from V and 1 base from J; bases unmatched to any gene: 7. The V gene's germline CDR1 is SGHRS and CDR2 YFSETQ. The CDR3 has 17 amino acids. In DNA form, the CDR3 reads TGCGCCAGCAGCTCAGGTGGGACTAGCGGGCTCCAAGAGACCCAGTACTTC. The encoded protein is CASSSGGTSGLQETQYF.

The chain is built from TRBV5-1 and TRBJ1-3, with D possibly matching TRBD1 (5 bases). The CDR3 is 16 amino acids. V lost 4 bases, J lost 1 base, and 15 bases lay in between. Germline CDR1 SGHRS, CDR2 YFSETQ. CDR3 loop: CASSGGSLGSGNTIYF. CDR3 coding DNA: TGCGCCAGCAGCGGGGGGTCCCTGGGATCTGGAAACACCATATATTTT.

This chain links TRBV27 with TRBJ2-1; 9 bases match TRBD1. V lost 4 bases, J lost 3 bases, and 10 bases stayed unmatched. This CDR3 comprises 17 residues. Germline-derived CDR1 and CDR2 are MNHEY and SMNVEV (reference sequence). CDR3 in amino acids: CASSSPHGTGIYNEQFF. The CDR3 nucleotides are TGTGCCAGCAGTTCCCCCCACGGGACAGGGATCTACAATGAGCAGTTCTTC.

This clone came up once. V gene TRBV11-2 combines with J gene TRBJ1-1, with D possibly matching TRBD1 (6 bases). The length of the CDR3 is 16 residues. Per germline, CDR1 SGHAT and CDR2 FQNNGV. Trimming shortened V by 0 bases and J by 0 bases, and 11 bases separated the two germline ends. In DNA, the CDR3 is TGTGCCAGCAGCTTAGATCGCAGGGGCCTGAACACTGAAGCTTTCTTT. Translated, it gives CASSLDRRGLNTEAFF. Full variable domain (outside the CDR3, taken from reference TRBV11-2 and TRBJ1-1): EAGVAQSPRYKIIEKRQSVAFWCNPISGHATLYWYQQILGQGPKLLIQFQNNGVVDDSQLPKDRFSAERLKGVDSTLKIQPAKLEDSAVYLCASSLDRRGLNTEAFFGQGTRLTVV.

The CDR3 DNA reads as TGTGCCAGCAGCTTAGTAGTCCAGGGGGACTATGGCTACACCTTC. This sequence encodes CASSLVVQGDYGYTF. The rearrangement uses TRBV7-8 and TRBJ1-2; TRBD1 agrees at 7 bases. V lost 1 base and J lost 3; bases outside the gene matches: 5. CDR1 and CDR2 from the germline V gene are SGHVS and FQNEAQ. The CDR3 loop spans 15 amino acids.

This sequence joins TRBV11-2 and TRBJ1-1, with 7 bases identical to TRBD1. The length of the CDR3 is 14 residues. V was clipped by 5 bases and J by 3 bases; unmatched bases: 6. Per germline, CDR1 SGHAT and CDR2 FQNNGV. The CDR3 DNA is TGTGCCAGCAGCCGCACAGGGGTGGACACTGAAGCTTTCTTT. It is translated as CASSRTGVDTEAFF.